This T cell receptor beta chain was recovered during a study of CD8 T cells in acute hepatitis C reinfection (dated by TCRdb to the early 2020s). Notes on the research overall: This study examined the TCRbeta repertoire of CD8+ T cells that recognize the HCV NS3-1073 epitope, both during acute infection and after viral clearance. A few spontaneous resolvers contributed paired acute and follow-up samples.

The FACS-sorted cells had their genomic DNA extracted, and the commercial immunoSEQ service was used to sequence the TCRbeta chains. The original pipeline was this. The repertoire data were analyzed using ImmunoSEQ Analyzer software v3.0 and R v3.5.1. Only productive rearrangements were analyzed, because any sequences with stop codons or out-of-frame rearrangements were filtered out. The sequencing provider supplied the metrics for Simpson diversity, Shannon entropy, CDR3 length and nucleotide addition. Clonotypes were grouped by frequency as dominant, sub-dominant, low or lowest abundance, and most analyses excluded clonotypes below 0.1%. A CDR3 amino acid clonotype was called public if the clonotype appeared in at least two subjects at a cumulative frequency of at least 0.5%. TCRdb holds this immuneACCESS table with in-frame rearrangements only. Some clones are missing; in checked studies, unresolved V genes explain under half, and the rest has no known cause. V and J calls and clone size are copied from that table; D and trimming were computed from the DNA. The sample table records 30,000 to 45,000 clones; roughly 85% of these occur just once. About 10% of the sample is held by the ten biggest clonotypes.

From a lookup of the germline V gene, CDR1 and CDR2 are SGHDN and FVKESK. The V end gives up 1 base and the J end 1 base, leaving 9 bases in the junction not matched to a gene. Including cysteine and phenylalanine, the CDR3 has 17 amino acids. CDR3 DNA only is kept here, 51 bases in frame from base 1. In the paper's terms, the time point label means: naive CD8 control sorted from an acute-time-point sample. Enrolled in the Montreal Hepatitis C Cohort (HEPCO) in Canada, the donors were people who inject drugs, and these donors were followed every 3 months. A positive HCV RNA or antibody test that followed a negative test within the previous 24 weeks was the definition used for acute primary HCV infection. CD3, CD8 and CD45RO antibodies were used for surface staining, and dead cells were excluded with an aqua fixable dye. The cohort included 7 to 9 spontaneous resolvers, defined as subjects with HCV RNA clearance within 24 weeks. Frozen stocks of peripheral blood mononuclear cells were first thawed, after which negative isolation of CD8+ T cells was carried out using the MACS CD8+ T cell Isolation Kit. Sorting of the cells was done on a BD FACSAria II cell sorter.

Results the study describes overall, beyond this receptor: No follow-up repertoires were available for chronically infected subjects, since NS3-1073 specific cells were too rare to be sorted. NS3-1073 specific repertoires were highly diverse, with no significant diversity differences between acute resolver, follow-up resolver and acute chronic samples. Because bulk sequencing covered only the TCRbeta chain, the alphabeta pairing of the public clonotypes could not be determined. All groups showed preferential use of the TRBV04 and TRBV06 gene families, a pattern that overrepresentation in the naive pool did not explain. CDR3 sequences shared with other epitopes were rarely observed, and exact matching may have been limited by differing sequencing approaches. Thirteen public clonotypes were found regardless of outcome; one public clonotype used V04-02/J02-02.

As regards this clone: Its cognate antigen has yet to be identified. No base quality values were provided; no much bigger clone lies one nucleotide off.

The sequence joins TRBV14 to TRBJ2-5; 7 bases in the junction line up with TRBD1. The sequencing sample was made of naive CD8+ T cells from PBMCs. The cell subset or site label on this specimen signifies: sorted total naive CD45RO-negative CD8+ T cells. The source is a woman between 18 and 29 years old who spontaneously cleared hepatitis C infection. CDR3 region: CASSQGDSETIQETQYF. The base sequence is TGTGCCAGCAGCCAAGGGGACAGCGAGACTATCCAAGAGACCCAGTACTTC. The CDR3 plus the reference TRBV14 and TRBJ2-5 genes for the other parts give the full variable domain: EAGVTQFPSHSVIEKGQTVTLRCDPISGHDNLYWYRRVMGKEIKFLLHFVKESKQDESGMPNNRFLAERTGGTYSTLKVQPAELEDSGVYFCASSQGDSETIQETQYFGPGTRLLVL.